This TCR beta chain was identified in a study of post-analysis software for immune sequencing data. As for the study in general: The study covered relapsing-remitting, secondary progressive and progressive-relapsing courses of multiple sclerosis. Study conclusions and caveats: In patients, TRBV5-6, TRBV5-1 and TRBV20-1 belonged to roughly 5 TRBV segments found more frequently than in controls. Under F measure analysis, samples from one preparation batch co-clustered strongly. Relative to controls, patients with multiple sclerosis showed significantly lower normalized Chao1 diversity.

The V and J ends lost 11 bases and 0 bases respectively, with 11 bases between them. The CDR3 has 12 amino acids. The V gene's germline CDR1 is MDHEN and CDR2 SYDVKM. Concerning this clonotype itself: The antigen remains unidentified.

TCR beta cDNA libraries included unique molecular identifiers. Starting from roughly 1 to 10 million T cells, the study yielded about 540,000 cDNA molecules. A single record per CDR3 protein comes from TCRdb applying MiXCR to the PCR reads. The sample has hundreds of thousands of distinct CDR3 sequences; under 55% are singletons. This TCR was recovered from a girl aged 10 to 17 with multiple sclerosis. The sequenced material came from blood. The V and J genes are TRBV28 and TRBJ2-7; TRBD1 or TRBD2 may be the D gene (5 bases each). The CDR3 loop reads CAAGTDSYEQYF. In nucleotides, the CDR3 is TGTGCCGCAGGGACGGACTCCTACGAGCAGTACTTC. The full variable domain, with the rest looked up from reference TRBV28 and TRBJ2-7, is DVKVTQSSRYLVKRTGEKVFLECVQDMDHENMFWYRQDPGLGLRLIYFSYDVKMKEKGDIPEGYSVSREKKERFSLILESASTNQTSMYLCAAGTDSYEQYFGPGTRLTVT.